This T cell receptor beta chain was sequenced in a study of CD8+ T cells in alopecia areata. Extraction and reverse transcription of RNA yielded cDNA as the sequencing template. TCRdb's copy holds only in-frame clones and misses some; the assay was immunoSEQ multiplex PCR. Among roughly 35,000 clones, about 60% were seen once, and the ten largest hold less than 50%. General study findings and limits: Lesional scalp, especially alopecia totalis/universalis, showed higher clonality than normal scalp. Scalp sample data also include resident alphabeta T cells from normal skin. Researchers reported that TCR sharing among patients proved less clear than in mice, possibly HLA-linked.

The sample holds a few counts of this clone. The antigen remains undetermined. J gave up 2 bases and V 9 bases, and 7 bases lay outside the gene matches. In germline, CDR1 is LNHDA, CDR2 SQIVND (reference sequence). The length of the CDR3 is 16 residues. Both peripheral blood and punch biopsies of lesional scalp skin were obtained from patients who had alopecia areata. The sequencing input was NKG2D-high CD8+ T cells sorted from blood. V gene TRBV19 combines with J gene TRBJ2-6; 10 positions match TRBD2. This sequence was found in a human donor with alopecia areata. This CDR3 reads CASTLAGIAGANVLTF. DNA of the CDR3: TGTGCCAGCACACTAGCGGGGATAGCTGGGGCCAACGTCCTGACTTTC.